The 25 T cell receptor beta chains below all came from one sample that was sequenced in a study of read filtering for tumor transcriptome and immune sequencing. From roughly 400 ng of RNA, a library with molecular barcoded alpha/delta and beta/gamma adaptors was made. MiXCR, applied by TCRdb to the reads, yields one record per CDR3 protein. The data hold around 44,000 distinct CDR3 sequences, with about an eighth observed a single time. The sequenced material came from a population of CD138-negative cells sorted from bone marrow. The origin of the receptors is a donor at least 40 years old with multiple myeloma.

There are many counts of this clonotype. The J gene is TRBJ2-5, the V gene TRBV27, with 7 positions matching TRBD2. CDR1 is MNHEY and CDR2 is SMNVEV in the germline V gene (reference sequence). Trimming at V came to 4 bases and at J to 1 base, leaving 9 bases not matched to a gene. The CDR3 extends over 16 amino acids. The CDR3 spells CASSSPLAETQETQYF. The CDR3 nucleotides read TGTGCCAGCAGTTCGCCCCTAGCGGAGACCCAAGAGACCCAGTACTTC.

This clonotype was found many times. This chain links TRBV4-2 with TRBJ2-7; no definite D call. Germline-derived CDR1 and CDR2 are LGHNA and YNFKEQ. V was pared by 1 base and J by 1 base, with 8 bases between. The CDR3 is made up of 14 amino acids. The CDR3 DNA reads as TGTGCCAGCAGCCAAGGGCGACTTTCCTACGAGCAGTACTTC. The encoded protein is CASSQGRLSYEQYF.

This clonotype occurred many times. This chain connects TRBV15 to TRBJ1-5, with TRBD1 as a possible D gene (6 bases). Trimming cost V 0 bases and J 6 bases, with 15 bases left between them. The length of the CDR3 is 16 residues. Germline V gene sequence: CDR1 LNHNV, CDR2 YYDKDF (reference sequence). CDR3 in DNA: TGTGCCACCAGCAGAGATAGGGGGGCCGTTCTTCAGCCCCAGCATTTT. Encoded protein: CATSRDRGAVLQPQHF.

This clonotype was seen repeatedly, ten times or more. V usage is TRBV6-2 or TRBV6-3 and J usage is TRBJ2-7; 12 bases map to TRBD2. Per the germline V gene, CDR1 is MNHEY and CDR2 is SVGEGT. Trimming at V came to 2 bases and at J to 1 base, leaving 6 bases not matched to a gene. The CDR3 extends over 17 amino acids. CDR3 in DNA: TGTGCCAGCAGTTACCCCCAGACTAGCGGGAGATCCTACGAGCAGTACTTC. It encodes CASSYPQTSGRSYEQYF.

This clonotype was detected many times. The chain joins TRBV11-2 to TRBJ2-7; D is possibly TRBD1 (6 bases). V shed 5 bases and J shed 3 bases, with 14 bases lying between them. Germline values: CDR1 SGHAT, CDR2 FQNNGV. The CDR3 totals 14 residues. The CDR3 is CASSAYRDNYEQYF. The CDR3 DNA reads TGTGCCAGCAGCGCATACCGGGACAACTACGAGCAGTACTTC.

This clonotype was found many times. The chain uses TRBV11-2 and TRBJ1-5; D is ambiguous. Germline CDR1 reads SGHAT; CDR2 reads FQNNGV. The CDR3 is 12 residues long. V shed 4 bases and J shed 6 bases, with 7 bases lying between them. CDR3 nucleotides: TGTGCCAGCAGCTCCCCTCTTCAGCCCCAGCATTTT. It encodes CASSSPLQPQHF.

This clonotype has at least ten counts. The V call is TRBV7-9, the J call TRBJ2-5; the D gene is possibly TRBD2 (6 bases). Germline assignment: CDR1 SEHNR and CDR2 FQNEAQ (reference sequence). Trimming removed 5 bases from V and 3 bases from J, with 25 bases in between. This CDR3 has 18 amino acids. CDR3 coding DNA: TGTGCCAGCAGCCCCCCCTCGGGGGTACGACGAGGCGAAGAGACCCAGTACTTC. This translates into CASSPPSGVRRGEETQYF.

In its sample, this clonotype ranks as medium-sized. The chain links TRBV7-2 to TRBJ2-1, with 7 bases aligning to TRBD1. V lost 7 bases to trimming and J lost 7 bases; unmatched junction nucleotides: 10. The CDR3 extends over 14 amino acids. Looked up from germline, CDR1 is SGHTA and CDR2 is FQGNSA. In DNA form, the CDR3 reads TGTGCCAGCATCGGCAGGGGGACGAGTAATGAGCAGTTCTTC. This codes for CASIGRGTSNEQFF. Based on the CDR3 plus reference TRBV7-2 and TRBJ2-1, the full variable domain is GAGVSQSPSNKVTEKGKDVELRCDPISGHTALYWYRQSLGQGLEFLIYFQGNSAPDKSGLPSDRFSAERTGGSVSTLTIQRTQQEDSAVYLCASIGRGTSNEQFFGPGTRLTVL.

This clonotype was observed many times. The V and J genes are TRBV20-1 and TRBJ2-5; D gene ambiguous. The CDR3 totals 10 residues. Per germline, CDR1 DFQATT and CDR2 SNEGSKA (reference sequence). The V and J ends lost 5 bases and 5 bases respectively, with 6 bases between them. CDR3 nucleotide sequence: TGCAGTGCTGCCTATGAGACCCAGTACTTC. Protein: CSAAYETQYF.

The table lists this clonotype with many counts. CDR3 sequence (DNA): TGCAGCGTTGAAGAGGGACTAGCGGGAGGGGAGACCCAGTACTTC. This sequence encodes CSVEEGLAGGETQYF. J is TRBJ2-5 and V is TRBV29-1; 16 bases agree with TRBD2. The V gene end was trimmed by 0 bases and the J gene end by 5 bases; junction bases not matched to a gene: 0. This CDR3 region has 15 residues. Germline lookup yields CDR1 SQVTM and CDR2 ANQGSEA.

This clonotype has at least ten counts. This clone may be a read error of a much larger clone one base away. The CDR3 loop is CSVGDGINSNQPQHF. CDR3 in DNA: TGCAGCGTCGGCGACGGCATAAATAGCAATCAGCCCCAGCATTTT. The chain is built from TRBV29-1 and TRBJ1-5; D unresolved. Trimming stripped 6 bases from V and 0 bases from J, with 15 bases between. Germline V CDR1 and CDR2: SQVTM, ANQGSEA. The CDR3 spans 15 residues.

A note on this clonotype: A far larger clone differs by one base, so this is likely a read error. The CDR3 reads CSVEGNWGGSQYF. CDR3 DNA: TGCAGCGTTGAGGGGAACTGGGGGGGGAGCCAGTACTTC. The V call is TRBV29-1, the J call TRBJ2-7; TRBD2 agrees at 7 bases. The CDR3 runs to 13 residues. CDR1 SQVTM and CDR2 ANQGSEA come from the germline V gene. The junction had 12 bases not matched to a gene; V was cut back by 3 bases and J by 10 bases.

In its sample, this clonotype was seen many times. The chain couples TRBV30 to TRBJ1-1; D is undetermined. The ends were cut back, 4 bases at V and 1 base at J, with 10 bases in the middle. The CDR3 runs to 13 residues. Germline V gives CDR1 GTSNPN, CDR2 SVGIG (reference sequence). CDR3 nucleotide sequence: TGTGCCTGGAACCAGGCAGGGAACACTGAAGCTTTCTTT. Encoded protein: CAWNQAGNTEAFF.

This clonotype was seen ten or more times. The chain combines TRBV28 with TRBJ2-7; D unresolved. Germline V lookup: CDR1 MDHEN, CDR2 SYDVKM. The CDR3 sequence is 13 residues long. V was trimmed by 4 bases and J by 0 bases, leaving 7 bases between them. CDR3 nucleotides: TGTGCCAGCAGTTCCTTGGCCTCCTACGAGCAGTACTTC. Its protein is CASSSLASYEQYF.

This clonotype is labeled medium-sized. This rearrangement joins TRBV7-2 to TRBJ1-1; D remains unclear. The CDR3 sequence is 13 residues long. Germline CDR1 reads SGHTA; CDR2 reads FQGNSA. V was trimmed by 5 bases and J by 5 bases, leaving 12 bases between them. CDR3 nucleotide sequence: TGTGCCAGCAGCCTACCGACGGGTACTGAAGCTTTCTTT. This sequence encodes CASSLPTGTEAFF.

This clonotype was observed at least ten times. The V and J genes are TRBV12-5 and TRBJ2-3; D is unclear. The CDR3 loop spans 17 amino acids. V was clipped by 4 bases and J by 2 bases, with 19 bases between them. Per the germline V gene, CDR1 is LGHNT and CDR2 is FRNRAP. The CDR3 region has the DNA TGTGCTAGTGGTTATGTGCGGTTGGGCGGATACACAGATACGCAGTATTTT. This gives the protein CASGYVRLGGYTDTQYF.

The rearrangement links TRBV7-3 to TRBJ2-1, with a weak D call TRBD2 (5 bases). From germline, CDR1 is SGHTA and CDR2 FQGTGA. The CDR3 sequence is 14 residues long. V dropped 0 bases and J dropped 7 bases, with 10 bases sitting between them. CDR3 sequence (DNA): TGTGCCAGCAGCTTAACCTCCAGCGGAAATGAGCAGTTCTTC. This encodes CASSLTSSGNEQFF.

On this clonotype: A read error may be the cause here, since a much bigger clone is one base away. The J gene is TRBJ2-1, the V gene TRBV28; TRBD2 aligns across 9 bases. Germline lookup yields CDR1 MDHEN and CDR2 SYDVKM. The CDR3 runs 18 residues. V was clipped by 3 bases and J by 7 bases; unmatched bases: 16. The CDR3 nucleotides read TGTGCCAGCAGTTTTCCCTATTGGGCGGGAGGGCCAAAGAATGAGCAGTTCTTC. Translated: CASSFPYWAGGPKNEQFF.

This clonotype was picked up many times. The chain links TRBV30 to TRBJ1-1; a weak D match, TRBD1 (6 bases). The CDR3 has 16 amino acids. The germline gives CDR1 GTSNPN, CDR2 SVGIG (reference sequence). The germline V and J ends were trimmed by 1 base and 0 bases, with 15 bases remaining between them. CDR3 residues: CAWSEGHRRVNTEAFF. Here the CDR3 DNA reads TGTGCCTGGAGTGAGGGACACCGACGGGTGAACACTGAAGCTTTCTTT.

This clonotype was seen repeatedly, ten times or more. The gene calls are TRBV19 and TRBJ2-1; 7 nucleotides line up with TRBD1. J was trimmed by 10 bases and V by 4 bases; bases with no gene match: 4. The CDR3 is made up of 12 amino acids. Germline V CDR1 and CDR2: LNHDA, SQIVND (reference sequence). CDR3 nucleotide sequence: TGTGCCAGTAGTAGACAGGGTCGGGAGCAGTTCTTC. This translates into CASSRQGREQFF.

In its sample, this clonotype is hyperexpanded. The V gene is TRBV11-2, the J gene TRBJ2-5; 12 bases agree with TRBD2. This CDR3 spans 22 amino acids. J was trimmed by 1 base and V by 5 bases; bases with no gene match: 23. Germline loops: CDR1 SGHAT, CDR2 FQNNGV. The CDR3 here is CASSLLSALGLAGDNFQETQYF. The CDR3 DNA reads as TGTGCCAGCAGCCTACTCTCCGCTTTGGGACTAGCGGGTGATAATTTCCAAGAGACCCAGTACTTC.

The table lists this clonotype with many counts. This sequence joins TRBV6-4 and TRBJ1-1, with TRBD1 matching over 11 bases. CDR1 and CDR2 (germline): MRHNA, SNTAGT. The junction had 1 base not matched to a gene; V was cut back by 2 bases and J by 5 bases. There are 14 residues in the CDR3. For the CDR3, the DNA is TGTGCCAGCAGTGACGGGACAGGGGGGACTGAAGCTTTCTTT. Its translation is CASSDGTGGTEAFF.

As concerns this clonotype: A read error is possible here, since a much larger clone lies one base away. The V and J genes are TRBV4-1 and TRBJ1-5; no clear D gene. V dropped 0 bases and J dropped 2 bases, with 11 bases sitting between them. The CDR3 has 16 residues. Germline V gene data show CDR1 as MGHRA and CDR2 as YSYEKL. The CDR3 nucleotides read TGCGCCAGCAGCCAAGATAGGAGGGTAGGCAATCAGCCCCAGCATTTT. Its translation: CASSQDRRVGNQPQHF.

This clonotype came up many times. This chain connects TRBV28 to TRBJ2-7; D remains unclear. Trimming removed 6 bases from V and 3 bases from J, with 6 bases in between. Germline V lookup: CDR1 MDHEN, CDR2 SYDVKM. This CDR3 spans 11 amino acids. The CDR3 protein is CASRQYYEQYF. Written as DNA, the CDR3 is TGTGCCAGCAGGCAATACTACGAGCAGTACTTC. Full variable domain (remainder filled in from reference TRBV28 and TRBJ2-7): DVKVTQSSRYLVKRTGEKVFLECVQDMDHENMFWYRQDPGLGLRLIYFSYDVKMKEKGDIPEGYSVSREKKERFSLILESASTNQTSMYLCASRQYYEQYFGPGTRLTVT.

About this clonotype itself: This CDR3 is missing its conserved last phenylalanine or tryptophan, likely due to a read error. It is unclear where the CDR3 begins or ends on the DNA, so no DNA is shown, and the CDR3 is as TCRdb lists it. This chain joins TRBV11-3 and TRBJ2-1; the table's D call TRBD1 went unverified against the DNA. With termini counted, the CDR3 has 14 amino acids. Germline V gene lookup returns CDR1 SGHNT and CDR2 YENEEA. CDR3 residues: CASSPGLSYNEQIY.